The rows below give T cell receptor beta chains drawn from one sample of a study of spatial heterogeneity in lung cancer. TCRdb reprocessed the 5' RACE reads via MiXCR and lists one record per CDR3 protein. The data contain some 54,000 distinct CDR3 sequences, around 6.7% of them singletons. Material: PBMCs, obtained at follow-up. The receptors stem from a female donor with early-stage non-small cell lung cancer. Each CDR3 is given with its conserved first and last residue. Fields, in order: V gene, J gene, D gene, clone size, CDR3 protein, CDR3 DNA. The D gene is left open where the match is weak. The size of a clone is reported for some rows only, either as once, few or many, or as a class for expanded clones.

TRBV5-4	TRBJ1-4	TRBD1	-	CASSPGQGGANEKLFF	TGTGCCAGCAGCCCGGGACAGGGAGGGGCTAATGAAAAACTGTTTTTT
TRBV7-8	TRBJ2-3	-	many	CASSPVSHYTDTQYF	TGTGCCAGCAGCCCCGTCTCTCACTACACAGATACGCAGTATTTT
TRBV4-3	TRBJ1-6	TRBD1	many	CASSQGVSTGGVNNSPLHF	TGCGCCAGCAGCCAAGGAGTCAGTACAGGGGGCGTAAATAATTCACCCCTCCACTTT
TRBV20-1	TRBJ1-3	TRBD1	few	CSALGTVSGNTIYF	TGCAGTGCTCTCGGGACAGTCTCTGGAAACACCATATATTTT
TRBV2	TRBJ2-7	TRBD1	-	CASSEAQGACEQYF	TGTGCCAGCAGTGAAGCCCAGGGGGCCTGCGAGCAGTACTTC
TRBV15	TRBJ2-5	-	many	CATSRDRETQYF	TGTGCCACCAGCAGAGATAGGGAGACCCAGTACTTC
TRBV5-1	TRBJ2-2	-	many	CASSLVGGRPNTGELFF	TGCGCCAGCAGCTTGGTAGGCGGCAGGCCGAACACCGGGGAGCTGTTTTTT
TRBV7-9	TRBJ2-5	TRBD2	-	CASSLDAAGGETQYF	TGTGCCAGCAGCTTAGATGCAGCGGGGGGCGAGACCCAGTACTTC
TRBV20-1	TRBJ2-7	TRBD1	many	CSALTTGPYEQYF	TGCAGTGCTCTTACGACAGGGCCCTACGAGCAGTACTTC
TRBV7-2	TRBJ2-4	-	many	CASSQGLAKNIQYF	TGTGCCAGCAGCCAGGGACTAGCCAAAAACATTCAGTACTTC
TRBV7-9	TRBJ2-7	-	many	CASSLAEAGFYEQYF	TGTGCCAGCAGCTTAGCGGAAGCAGGATTTTACGAGCAGTACTTC
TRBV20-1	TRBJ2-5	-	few	CSAPGTSQETQYF	TGCAGTGCTCCAGGCACCTCCCAAGAGACCCAGTACTTC
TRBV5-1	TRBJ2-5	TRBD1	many	CASSFGDRGQETQYF	TGCGCCAGCAGCTTTGGGGACAGGGGGCAAGAGACCCAGTACTTC
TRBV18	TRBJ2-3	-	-	CASSPPVAPSTDTQYF	TGTGCCAGCTCACCACCGGTCGCCCCTAGCACAGATACGCAGTATTTT
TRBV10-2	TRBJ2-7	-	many	CASSEYYEQYF	TGCGCCAGCAGTGAGTACTACGAGCAGTACTTC
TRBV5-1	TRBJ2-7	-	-	CASSLGRAEQYF	TGCGCCAGCAGCCTGGGGAGAGCCGAGCAGTACTTC
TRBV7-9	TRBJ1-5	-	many	CASSLEVNQPQHF	TGTGCCAGCAGCTTAGAGGTCAATCAGCCCCAGCATTTT
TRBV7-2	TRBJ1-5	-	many	CASSPPAAYQPQHF	TGTGCCAGCAGCCCCCCCGCGGCCTATCAGCCCCAGCATTTT
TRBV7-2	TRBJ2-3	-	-	CASSLPTDTQYF	TGTGCCAGCAGCTTACCAACAGATACGCAGTATTTT
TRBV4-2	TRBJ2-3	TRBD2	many	CASSLDSTLAVGPDTQYF	TGTGCCAGCAGCCTGGATTCGACCCTAGCGGTTGGTCCAGATACGCAGTATTTT
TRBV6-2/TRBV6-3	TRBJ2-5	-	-	CASSYQDQETQYF	TGTGCCAGCAGTTACCAAGACCAAGAGACCCAGTACTTC
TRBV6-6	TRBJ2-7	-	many	CASSPPGRGGRKVQYF	TGTGCCAGCAGTCCCCCCGGGCGTGGGGGCAGGAAGGTGCAGTACTTC